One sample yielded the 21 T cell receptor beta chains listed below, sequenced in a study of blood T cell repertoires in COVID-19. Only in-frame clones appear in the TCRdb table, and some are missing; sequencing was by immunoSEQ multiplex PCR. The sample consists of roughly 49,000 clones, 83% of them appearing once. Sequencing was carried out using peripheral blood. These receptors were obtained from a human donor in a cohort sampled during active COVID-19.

The CDR3 sequence: CASSLSIERRANEQFF. CDR3 nucleotide sequence: TGTGCCAGCAGTTTATCGATAGAACGGCGGGCCAATGAGCAGTTCTTC. The chain links TRBV27 to TRBJ2-1; weak D call: TRBD2 (5 bases). Looked up from germline, CDR1 is MNHEY and CDR2 is SMNVEV (reference sequence). The CDR3 totals 16 residues. V was pared by 0 bases and J by 6 bases, with 15 bases between.

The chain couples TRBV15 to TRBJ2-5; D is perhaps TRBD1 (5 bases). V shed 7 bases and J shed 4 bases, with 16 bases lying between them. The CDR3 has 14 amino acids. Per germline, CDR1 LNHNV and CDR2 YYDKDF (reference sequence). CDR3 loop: CATTNKGFSETQYF. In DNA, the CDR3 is TGTGCCACCACCAACAAGGGGTTTTCAGAGACCCAGTACTTC.

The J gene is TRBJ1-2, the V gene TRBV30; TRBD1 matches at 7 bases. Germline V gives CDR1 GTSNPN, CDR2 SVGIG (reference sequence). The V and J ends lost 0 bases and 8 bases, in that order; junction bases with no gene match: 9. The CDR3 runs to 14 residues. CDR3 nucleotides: TGTGCCTGGAGTGTATCGTCAGGGGGAGGCGGCTACACCTTC. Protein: CAWSVSSGGGGYTF.

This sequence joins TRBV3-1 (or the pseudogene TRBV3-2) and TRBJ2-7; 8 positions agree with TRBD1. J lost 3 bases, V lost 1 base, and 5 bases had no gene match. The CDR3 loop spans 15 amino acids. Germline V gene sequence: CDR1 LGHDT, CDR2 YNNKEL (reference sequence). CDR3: CASSQATGAIYEQYF. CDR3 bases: TGTGCCAGCAGCCAAGCGACAGGGGCCATCTACGAGCAGTACTTC.

The CDR3 sequence: CASSQARRDGGNYGYTF. For the CDR3, the DNA is TGCGCCAGCAGCCAAGCTCGGCGCGATGGGGGGAACTATGGCTACACCTTC. The chain uses TRBV4-1 and TRBJ1-2; TRBD1 is a possible D gene (5 bases). The CDR3 runs 17 residues. V was clipped by 1 base and J by 2 bases, with 17 bases between them. Germline V gives CDR1 MGHRA, CDR2 YSYEKL.

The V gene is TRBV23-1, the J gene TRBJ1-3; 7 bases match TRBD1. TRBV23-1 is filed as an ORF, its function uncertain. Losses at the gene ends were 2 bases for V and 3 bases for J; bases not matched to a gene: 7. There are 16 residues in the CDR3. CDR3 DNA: TGCGCCAGCAGTCAAATAAGAGACAGGGATGGAAACACCATATATTTT. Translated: CASSQIRDRDGNTIYF.

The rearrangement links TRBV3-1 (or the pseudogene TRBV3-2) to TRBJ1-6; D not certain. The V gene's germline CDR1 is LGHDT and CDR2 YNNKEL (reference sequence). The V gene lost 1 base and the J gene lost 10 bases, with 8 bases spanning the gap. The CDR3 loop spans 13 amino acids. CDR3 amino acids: CASSQVTDSPLHF. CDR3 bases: TGTGCCAGCAGCCAAGTCACAGACTCACCCCTCCACTTT.

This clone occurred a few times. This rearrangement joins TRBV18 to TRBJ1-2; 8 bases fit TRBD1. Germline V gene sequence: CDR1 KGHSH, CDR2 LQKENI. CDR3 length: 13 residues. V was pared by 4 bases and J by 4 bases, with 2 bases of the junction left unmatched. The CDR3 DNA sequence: TGTGCCAGCTCACGGACAGGGTCCTATGGCTACACCTTC. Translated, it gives CASSRTGSYGYTF. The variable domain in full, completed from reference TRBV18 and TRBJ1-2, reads NAGVMQNPRHLVRRRGQEARLRCSPMKGHSHVYWYRQLPEEGLKFMVYLQKENIIDESGMPKERFSAEFPKEGPSILRIQQVVRGDSAAYFCASSRTGSYGYTFGSGTRLTVV.

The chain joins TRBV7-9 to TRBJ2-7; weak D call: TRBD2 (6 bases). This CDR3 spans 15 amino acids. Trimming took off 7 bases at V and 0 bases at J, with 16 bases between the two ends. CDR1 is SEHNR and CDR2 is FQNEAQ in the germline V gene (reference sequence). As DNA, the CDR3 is TGTGCCAGCAAACCGGGACTGGGGGACTCCTACGAGCAGTACTTC. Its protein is CASKPGLGDSYEQYF.

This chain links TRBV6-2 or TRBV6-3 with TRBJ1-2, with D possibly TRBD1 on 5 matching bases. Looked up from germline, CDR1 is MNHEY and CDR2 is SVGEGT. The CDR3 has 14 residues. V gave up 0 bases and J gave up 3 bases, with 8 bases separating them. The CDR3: CASSYSRRDYGYTF. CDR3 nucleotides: TGTGCCAGCAGTTACTCGCGCAGGGACTATGGCTACACCTTC.

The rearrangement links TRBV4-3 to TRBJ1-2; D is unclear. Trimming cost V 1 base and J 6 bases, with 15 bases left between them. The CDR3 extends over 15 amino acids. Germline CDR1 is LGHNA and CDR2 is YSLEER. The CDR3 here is CASSQAAAVADGYTF. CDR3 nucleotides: TGCGCCAGCAGCCAAGCCGCGGCAGTCGCTGATGGCTACACCTTC.

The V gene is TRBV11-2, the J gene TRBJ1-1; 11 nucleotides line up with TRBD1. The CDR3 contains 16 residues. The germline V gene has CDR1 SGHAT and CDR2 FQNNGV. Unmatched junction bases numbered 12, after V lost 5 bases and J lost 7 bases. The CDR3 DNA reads TGTGCCAGCAGCCCCGGACAGGGGGCCGGGAGGGTTGAAGCTTTCTTT. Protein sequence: CASSPGQGAGRVEAFF.

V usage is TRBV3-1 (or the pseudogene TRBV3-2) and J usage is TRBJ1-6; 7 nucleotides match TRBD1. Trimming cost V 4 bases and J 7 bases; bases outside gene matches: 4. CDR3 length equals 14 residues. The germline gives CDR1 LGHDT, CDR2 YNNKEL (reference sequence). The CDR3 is CASSRQGHNSPLHF. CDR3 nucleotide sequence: TGTGCCAGCAGCCGACAGGGACACAATTCACCCCTCCACTTT.

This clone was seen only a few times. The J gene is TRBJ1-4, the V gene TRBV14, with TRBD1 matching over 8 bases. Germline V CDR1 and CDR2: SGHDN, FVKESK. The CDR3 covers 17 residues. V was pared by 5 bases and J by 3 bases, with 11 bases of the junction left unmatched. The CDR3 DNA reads TGTGCCAGCAGCTTTTACAGGGGGACTGGCTCTAATGAAAAACTGTTTTTT. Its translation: CASSFYRGTGSNEKLFF. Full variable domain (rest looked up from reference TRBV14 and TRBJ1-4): EAGVTQFPSHSVIEKGQTVTLRCDPISGHDNLYWYRRVMGKEIKFLLHFVKESKQDESGMPNNRFLAERTGGTYSTLKVQPAELEDSGVYFCASSFYRGTGSNEKLFFGSGTQLSVL.

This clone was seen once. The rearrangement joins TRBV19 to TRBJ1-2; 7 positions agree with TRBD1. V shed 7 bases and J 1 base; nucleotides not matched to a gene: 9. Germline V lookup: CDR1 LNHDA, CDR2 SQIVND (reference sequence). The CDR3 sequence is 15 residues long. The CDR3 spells CASIRRDRDNYGYTF. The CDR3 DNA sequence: TGTGCCAGTATAAGGAGGGACAGAGATAACTATGGCTACACCTTC.

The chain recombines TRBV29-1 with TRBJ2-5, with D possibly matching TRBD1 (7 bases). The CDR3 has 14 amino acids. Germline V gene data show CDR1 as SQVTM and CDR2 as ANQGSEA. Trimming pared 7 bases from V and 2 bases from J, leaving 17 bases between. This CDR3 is CSAISPGGQETQYF. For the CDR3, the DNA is TGCAGCGCCATAAGCCCAGGGGGGCAAGAGACCCAGTACTTC.

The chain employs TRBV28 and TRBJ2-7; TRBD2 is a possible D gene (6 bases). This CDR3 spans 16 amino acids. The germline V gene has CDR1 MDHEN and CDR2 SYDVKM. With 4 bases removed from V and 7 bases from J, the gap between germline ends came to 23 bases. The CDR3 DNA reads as TGTGCCAGCAGTTCCTCAACCCCGTTCGGGGGTCAAGAGCAGTACTTC. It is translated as CASSSSTPFGGQEQYF. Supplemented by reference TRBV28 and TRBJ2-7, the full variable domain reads DVKVTQSSRYLVKRTGEKVFLECVQDMDHENMFWYRQDPGLGLRLIYFSYDVKMKEKGDIPEGYSVSREKKERFSLILESASTNQTSMYLCASSSSTPFGGQEQYFGPGTRLTVT.

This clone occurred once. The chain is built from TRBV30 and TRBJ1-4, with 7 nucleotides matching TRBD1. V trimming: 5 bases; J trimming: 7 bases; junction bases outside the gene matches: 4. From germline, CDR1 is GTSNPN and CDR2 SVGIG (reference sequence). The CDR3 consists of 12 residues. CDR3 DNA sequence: TGTGCCTGGGGTAACAGGGGTGAAAAACTGTTTTTT. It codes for CAWGNRGEKLFF.

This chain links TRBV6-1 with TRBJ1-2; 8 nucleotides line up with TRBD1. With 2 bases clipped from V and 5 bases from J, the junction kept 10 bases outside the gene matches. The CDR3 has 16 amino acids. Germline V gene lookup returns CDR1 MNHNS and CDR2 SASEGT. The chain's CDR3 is CASSEPADRVLYGYTF. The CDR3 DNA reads TGTGCCAGCAGTGAACCGGCGGACAGGGTCCTTTATGGCTACACCTTC.

This CDR3 is CASSQEGGTGEGYYNEQFF. The CDR3 DNA reads as TGCGCCAGCAGCCAAGAGGGCGGGACAGGGGAGGGGTACTACAATGAGCAGTTCTTC. The chain joins TRBV4-3 to TRBJ2-1; 10 positions match TRBD1. Germline assignment: CDR1 LGHNA and CDR2 YSLEER. This CDR3 region has 19 residues. J was trimmed by 3 bases and V by 0 bases; bases with no gene match: 11.

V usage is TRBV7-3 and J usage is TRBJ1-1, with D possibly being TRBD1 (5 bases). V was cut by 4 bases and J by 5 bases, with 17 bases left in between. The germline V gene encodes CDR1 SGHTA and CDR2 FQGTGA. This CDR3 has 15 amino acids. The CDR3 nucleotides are TGTGCCAGCAGCTCCAAGTCCCTGGGGGGGACTGAAGCTTTCTTT. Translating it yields CASSSKSLGGTEAFF.